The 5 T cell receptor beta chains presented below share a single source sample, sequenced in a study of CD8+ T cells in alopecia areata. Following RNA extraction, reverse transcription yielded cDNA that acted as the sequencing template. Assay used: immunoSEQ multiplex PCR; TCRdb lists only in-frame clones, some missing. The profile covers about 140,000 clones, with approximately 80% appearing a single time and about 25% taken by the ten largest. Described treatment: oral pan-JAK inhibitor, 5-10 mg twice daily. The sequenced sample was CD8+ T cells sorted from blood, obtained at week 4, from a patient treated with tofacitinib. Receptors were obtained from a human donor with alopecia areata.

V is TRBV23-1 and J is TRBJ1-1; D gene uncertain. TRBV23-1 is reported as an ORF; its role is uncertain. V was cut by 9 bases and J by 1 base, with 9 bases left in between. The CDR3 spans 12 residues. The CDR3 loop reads CARGSANTEAFF. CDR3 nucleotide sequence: TGCGCCAGAGGATCAGCGAACACTGAAGCTTTCTTT.

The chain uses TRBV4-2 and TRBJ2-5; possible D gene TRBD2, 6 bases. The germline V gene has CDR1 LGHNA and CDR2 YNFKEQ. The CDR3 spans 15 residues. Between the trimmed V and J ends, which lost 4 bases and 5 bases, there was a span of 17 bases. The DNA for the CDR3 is TGTGCCAGCAGCCCGCCGGAGGGGCGCGGGGAGACCCAGTACTTC. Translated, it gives CASSPPEGRGETQYF.

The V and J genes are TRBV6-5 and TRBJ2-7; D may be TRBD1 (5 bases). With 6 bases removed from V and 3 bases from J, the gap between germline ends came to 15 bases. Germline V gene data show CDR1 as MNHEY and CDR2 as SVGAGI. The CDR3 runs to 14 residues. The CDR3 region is CASSPSGAYYEQYF. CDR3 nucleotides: TGTGCCAGCAGCCCGTCTGGGGCCTACTACGAGCAGTACTTC.

CDR3 sequence reads: CASSWGTGGYEQYF. CDR3 sequence (DNA): TGTGCCAGCAGCTGGGGGACAGGGGGCTACGAGCAGTACTTC. This chain connects TRBV7-2 to TRBJ2-7, with TRBD1 identical over 11 bases. Germline V gives CDR1 SGHTA, CDR2 FQGNSA. The CDR3 runs to 14 residues. J lost 3 bases, V lost 4 bases, and 2 bases had no gene match. Combining the CDR3 with reference TRBV7-2 and TRBJ2-7 gives the whole variable domain GAGVSQSPSNKVTEKGKDVELRCDPISGHTALYWYRQSLGQGLEFLIYFQGNSAPDKSGLPSDRFSAERTGGSVSTLTIQRTQQEDSAVYLCASSWGTGGYEQYFGPGTRLTVT.

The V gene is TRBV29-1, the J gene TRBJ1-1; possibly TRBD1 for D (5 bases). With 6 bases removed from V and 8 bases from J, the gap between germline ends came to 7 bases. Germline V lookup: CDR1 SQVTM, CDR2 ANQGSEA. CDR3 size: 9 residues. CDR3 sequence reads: CSVGTEAFF. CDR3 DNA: TGCAGCGTCGGGACCGAAGCTTTCTTT. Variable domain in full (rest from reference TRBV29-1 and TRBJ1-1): SAVISQKPSRDICQRGTSLTIQCQVDSQVTMMFWYRQQPGQSLTLIATANQGSEATYESGFVIDKFPISRPNLTFSTLTVSNMSPEDSSIYLCSVGTEAFFGQGTRLTVV.